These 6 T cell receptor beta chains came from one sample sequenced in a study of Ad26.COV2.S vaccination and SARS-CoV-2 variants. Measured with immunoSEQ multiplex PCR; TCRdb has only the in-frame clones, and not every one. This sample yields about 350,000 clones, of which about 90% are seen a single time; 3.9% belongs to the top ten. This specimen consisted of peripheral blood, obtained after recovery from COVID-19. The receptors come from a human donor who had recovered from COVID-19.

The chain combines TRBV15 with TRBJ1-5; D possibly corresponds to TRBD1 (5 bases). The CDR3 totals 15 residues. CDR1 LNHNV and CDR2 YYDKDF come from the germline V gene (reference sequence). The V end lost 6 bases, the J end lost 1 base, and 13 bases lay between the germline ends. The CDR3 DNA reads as TGTGCCACCAGATCGGGACGGCAAAGCAATCAGCCCCAGCATTTT. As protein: CATRSGRQSNQPQHF.

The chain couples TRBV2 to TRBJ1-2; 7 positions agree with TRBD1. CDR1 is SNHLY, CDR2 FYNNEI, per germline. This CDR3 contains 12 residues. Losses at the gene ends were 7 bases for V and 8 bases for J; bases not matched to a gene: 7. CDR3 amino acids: CASTPGDRGYTF. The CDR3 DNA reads TGTGCCAGCACCCCAGGGGACAGAGGCTACACCTTC.

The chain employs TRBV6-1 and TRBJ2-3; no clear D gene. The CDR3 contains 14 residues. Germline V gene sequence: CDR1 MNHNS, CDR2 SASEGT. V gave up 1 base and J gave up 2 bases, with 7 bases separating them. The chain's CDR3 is CASSEGPFTDTQYF. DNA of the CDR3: TGTGCCAGCAGTGAAGGGCCTTTCACAGATACGCAGTATTTT.

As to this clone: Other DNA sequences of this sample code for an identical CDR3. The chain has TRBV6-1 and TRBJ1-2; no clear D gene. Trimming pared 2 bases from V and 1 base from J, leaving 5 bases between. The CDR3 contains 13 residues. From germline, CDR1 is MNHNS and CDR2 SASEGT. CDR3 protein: CASSETSNYGYTF. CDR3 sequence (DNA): TGTGCCAGCAGTGAAACGAGTAACTATGGCTACACCTTC.

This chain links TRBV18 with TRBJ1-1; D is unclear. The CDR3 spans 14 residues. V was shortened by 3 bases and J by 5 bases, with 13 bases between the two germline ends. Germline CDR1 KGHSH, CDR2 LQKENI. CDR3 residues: CASSPPRGLTEAFF. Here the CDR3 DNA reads TGTGCCAGCTCACCTCCTCGGGGTCTGACTGAAGCTTTCTTT.

DNA for the CDR3: TGTGCCATCAAAAGGGAAACGACTAGCGGGGTCACCGGGGAGCTGTTTTTT. The encoded protein is CAIKRETTSGVTGELFF. The gene calls are TRBV10-3 and TRBJ2-2, with 11 nucleotides matching TRBD2. Germline V gene lookup returns CDR1 ENHRY and CDR2 SYGVKD. The CDR3 sequence is 17 residues long. V trimming: 7 bases; J trimming: 4 bases; junction bases outside the gene matches: 11.